This T cell receptor (beta chain) was captured by sequencing in a study of human T cells and chemical hapten exposure. Study in general: Variation in per-sample TCR yields came mainly from small pooled library volume differences.

General study points: TCRs exceeding 1 in 1000 frequency stayed unchanged with DPC sensitization.

Only a few counts were recorded for this clonotype. Antigen unknown. Within the library, unique molecular identifiers were attached to each individual cDNA molecule. Per the study methods: TCRs per sample had a median of around 98,000 and ranged from about 23,224 to 750,000. Via MiXCR, TCRdb re-called the RACE reads, giving one row per CDR3 protein. The V and J calls come from TCRdb's annotation, not from the publication. This sample has 35,000 to 55,000 distinct CDR3 sequences, with approximately 4% found just once. Time point: healthy volunteer bleed at 6 weeks. Extraction yielded total RNA from whole blood (unfractionated). This sequence originates from a human donor in good health. Some clones in this sample may be carry-over from other donors' samples. The specimen was whole blood.

The CDR3 nucleotides are TGTGCCAGCAGTTCCCGGGACCGCGCCTCCTACGAGCAGTACTTC. Its translation is CASSSRDRASYEQYF. V is TRBV6-1 and J is TRBJ2-7, with D possibly called TRBD1 or TRBD2 (5 bases each). Trimming pared 5 bases from V and 0 bases from J, leaving 14 bases between. Germline V CDR1 and CDR2: MNHNS, SASEGT. CDR3 length: 15 amino acids.